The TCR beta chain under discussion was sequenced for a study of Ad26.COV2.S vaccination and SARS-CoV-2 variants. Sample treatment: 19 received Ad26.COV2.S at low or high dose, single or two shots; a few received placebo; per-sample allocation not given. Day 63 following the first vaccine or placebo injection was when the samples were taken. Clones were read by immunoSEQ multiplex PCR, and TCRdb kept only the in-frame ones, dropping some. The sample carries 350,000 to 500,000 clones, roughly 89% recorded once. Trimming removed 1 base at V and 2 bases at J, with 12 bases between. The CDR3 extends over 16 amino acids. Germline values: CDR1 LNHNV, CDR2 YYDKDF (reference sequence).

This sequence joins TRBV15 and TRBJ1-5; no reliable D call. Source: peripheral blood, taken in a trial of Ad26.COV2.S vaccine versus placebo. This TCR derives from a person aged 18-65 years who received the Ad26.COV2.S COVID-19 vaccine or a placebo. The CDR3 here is CATSRVRGSGNQPQHF. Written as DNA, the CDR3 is TGTGCCACCAGCAGAGTGCGGGGTTCGGGCAATCAGCCCCAGCATTTT. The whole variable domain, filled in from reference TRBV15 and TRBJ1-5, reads DAMVIQNPRYQVTQFGKPVTLSCSQTLNHNVMYWYQQKSSQAPKLLFHYYDKDFNNEADTPDNFQSRRPNTSFCFLDIRSPGLGDTAMYLCATSRVRGSGNQPQHFGDGTRLSIL.